This TCR beta chain is from a study of vaccination and CD4 T cells after COVID-19. At the level of the study: Post-COVID samples were collected a median around 100 days following diagnosis, spanning 35 to 161.

As concerns this clonotype: Its target is not known.

V was trimmed by 3 bases and J by 1 base, leaving 7 bases between them. The germline gives CDR1 SGHTA, CDR2 FQGTGA. The CDR3 length is 13 residues. Study outcomes and limitations: The study found median SARS-CoV-2-reactive clonotypes rising from roughly 22 to 38, not significantly.

Cultured CD4+ T cells had their DNA profiled by the Oncomine TCR Beta short-read assay. It was cultured CD4+ T cells from which genomic DNA was extracted. TCRdb re-analysed the PCR reads in MiXCR, keeping a single row per CDR3 protein. The sample holds some 13,000 distinct CDR3 sequences, about 61% seen once. Regarding treatment: approximately nine-day PBMC culture with coronavirus spike peptide pools or control peptides (ViraFEST assay). The culture of about 2 million PBMCs per well included approximately 10 IU/ml IL-2 and roughly 9.7 ug/ml peptide pools. The J gene is TRBJ2-7, the V gene TRBV7-3; TRBD1 is a possible D gene (6 bases). The TCR originated in a human donor who had recovered from COVID-19. Sequences were obtained from CD4+ T cells from blood, cultured in vitro. The CDR3 nucleotides read TGTGCCAGCAGCTTCCAGGGGTCCTACGAGCAGTACTTC. Protein: CASSFQGSYEQYF.